This T cell receptor beta chain was profiled in a study of cytomegalovirus exposure and HLA in healthy donors. Overall study findings and caveats: Analyses of presence/absence relied on an assumption of roughly uniform sequencing depth across donors. Specific recognition of CMV antigens was confirmed in vitro for a few chains (all CMV-associated).

Notes on this clone: Antigen specificity is unknown.

After removal of 3 bases from V and 4 bases from J, the junction contained 1 base not matched to a gene. The CDR3 contains 13 residues. Germline CDR1 reads KGHSH; CDR2 reads LQKENI. A multiplex PCR was run with 60 Vbeta primers and 13 Jbeta primers. Data came from immunoSEQ multiplex PCR; TCRdb stores just in-frame clones and leaves some out. This repertoire shows approximately 160,000 clones, around three quarters found once; its top ten account for 1%. This chain connects TRBV18 to TRBJ2-7; 9 bases map to TRBD2. The sample consisted of PBMCs. The clonotype originates from a woman aged 50 to 65 in good health and CMV-seropositive. The CDR3 loop is CASSPGLAYEQYF. The CDR3 DNA reads as TGTGCCAGCTCACCGGGACTAGCTTACGAGCAGTACTTC.